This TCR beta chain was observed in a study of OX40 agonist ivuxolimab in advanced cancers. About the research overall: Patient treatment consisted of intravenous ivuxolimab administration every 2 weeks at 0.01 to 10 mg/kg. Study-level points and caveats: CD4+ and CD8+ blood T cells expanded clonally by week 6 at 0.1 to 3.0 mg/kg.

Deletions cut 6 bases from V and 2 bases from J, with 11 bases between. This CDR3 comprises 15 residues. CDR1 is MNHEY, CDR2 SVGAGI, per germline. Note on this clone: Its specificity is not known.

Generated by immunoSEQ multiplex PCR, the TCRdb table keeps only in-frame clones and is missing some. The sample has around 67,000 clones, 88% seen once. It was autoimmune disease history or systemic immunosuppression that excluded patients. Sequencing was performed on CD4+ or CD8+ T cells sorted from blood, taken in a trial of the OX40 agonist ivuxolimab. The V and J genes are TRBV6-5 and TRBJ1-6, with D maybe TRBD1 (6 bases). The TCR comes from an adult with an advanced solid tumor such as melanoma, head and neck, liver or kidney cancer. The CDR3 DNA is TGTGCCAGCAGATCCGGGGGCGCCTATAATTCACCCCTCCACTTT. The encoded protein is CASRSGGAYNSPLHF.